This T cell receptor beta chain is drawn from a study of T cells in Graves' hyperthyroidism and ophthalmopathy. The V end lost 5 bases, the J end lost 4 bases, and 14 bases lay between the germline ends. CDR1 is PRHDT, CDR2 FYEKMQ, per germline (reference sequence). The CDR3 length is 14 residues. TCR beta CDR3 regions were amplified from RNA. With the HTBI primer set, the TCR CDR3 went through a first round of RT-PCR. TCRdb processed the multiplex PCR reads anew with MiXCR; each CDR3 protein has one entry. The sample contains about 620,000 distinct CDR3 sequences, 15% to 20% of which appear only once.

Sequencing was done on a sample of blood. This chain connects TRBV13 to TRBJ1-2, with D perhaps matching TRBD1 (5 bases). This TCR derives from a woman aged 25 to 39 with Graves' hyperthyroidism. CDR3 bases: TGTGCCAGCAGCGATACGAGAGGGGTCTATGGCTACACCTTC. Translated, it gives CASSDTRGVYGYTF.